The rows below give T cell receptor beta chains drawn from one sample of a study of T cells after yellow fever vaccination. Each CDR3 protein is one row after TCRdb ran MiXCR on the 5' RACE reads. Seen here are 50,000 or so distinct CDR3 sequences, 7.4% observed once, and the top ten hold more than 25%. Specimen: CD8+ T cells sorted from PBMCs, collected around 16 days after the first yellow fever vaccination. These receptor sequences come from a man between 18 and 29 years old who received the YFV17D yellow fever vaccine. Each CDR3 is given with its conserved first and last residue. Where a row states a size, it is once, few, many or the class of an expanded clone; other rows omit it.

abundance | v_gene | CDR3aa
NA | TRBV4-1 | CASSVGQFDQPQHF
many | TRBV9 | CASSVALVAAGEDTNTEAFF
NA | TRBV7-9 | CASGRTGFAGELFF
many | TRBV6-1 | CASSRSNTGELFF
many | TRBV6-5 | CASSQAYEQYF
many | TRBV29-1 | CSVEDGESSYEQYF
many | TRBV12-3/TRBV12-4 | CASRTGVGTEAFF
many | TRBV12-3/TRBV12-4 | CASGVPGVPYEQYF
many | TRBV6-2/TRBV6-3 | CASSYSFQGVEQYF
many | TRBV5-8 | CASSVVPGQASRSGANVLTF
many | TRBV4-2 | CASSQGLYGYTF
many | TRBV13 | CASSLWTDNYGYTF
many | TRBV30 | CAWSFTGATNEKLFF
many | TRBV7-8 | CASSLRGSYNEQFF
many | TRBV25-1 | CASSVGHSGANVLTF
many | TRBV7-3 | CASSLGLWKTQYF
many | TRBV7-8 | CASSSPWGQGTPGELFF
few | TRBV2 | CASSYPDAFF
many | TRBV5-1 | CASSYPAGGRSGTEAFF
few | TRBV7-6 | CASSLERGGLDRQFF
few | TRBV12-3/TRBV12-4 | CASSWDSETQYF
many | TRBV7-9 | CASSSGDRGAFF
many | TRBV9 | CASSAGLAGGQETQYF
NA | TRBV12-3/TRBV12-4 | CAISPGALAGQDTQYF
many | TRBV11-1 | CASSLAPTGTEAFF
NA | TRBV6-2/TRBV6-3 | CASSYSGLSPPLHF
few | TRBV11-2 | CASSLQWVGTEAFF
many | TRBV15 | CATSRGLAGAYNEQFF
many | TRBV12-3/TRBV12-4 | CASTPGQGGIGANVLTF
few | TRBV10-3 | CAISYRDSSSGANVLTF
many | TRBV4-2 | CASSHRDSYEQYF
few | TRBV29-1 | CSGLVAGANVLTF
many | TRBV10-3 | CAIKGTTEAFF
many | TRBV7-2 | CASSLEVASQDTQYF
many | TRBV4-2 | CASSQDHQGAYNEQFF
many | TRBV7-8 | CASSLAGREFF
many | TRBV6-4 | CASSPTSDNEQFF
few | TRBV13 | CASSPRTGGTEAFF
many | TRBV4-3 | CASSQAPQTREQYF
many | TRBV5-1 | CASSEGVRSYNEQFF
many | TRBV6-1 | CASSAAGVSTEAFF
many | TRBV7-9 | CASSQGFHGYTF
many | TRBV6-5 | CASSPEGDGAGAFF
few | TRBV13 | CASSGPNYEQYF
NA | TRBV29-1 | CSVRGATYNEQFF
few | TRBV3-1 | CATSQDSPVYNEQFF
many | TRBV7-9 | CASSSGQGEDTQYF
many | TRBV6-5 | CASSLTQGDNEQFF
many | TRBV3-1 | CASSLPGTPYGYTF
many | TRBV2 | CASSESTGGQETQYF
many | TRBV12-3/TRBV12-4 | CASRIGPGELFF